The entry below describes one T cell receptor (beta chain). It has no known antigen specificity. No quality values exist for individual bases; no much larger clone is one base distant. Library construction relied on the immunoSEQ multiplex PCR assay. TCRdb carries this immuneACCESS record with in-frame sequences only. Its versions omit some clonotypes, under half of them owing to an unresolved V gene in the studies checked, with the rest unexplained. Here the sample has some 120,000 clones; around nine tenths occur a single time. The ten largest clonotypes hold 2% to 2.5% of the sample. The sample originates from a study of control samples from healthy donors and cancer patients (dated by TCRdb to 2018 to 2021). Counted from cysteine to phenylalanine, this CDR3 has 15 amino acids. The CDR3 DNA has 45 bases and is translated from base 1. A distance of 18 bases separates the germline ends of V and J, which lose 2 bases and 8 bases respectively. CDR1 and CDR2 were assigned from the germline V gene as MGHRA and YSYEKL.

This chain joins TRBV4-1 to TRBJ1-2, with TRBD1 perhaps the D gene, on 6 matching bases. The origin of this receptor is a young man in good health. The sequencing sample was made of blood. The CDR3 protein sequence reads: CASSQPGEGGRGYTF. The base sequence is TGCGCCAGCAGCCAACCAGGGGAGGGAGGTCGCGGCTACACCTTC.